This T cell receptor beta chain was profiled in a study of post-analysis software for immune sequencing data. Overall study: Secondary progressive, relapsing-remitting and progressive-relapsing multiple sclerosis were among the included disease courses.

Study outcomes and limitations: Versus controls, multiple sclerosis patients showed significantly lower diversity (normalized Chao1). Four or five TRBV segments were more frequent in patients than controls; TRBV5-6, TRBV5-1 and TRBV20-1 belonged to this group. F-measure co-clustering was strong for batch-matched samples.

This clonotype came up many times. Its antigen is still unknown. TCR beta cDNA libraries had unique molecular identifiers. Around 500,000 cDNA molecules were recovered from an input of about 0.9 to 10 million T cells. TCRdb processed the PCR reads anew with MiXCR; each CDR3 protein has one entry. Altogether hundreds of thousands of distinct CDR3 sequences are present, 36% being singletons, with the ten largest covering 4% to 6%. V was pared by 5 bases and J by 6 bases, with 8 bases of the junction left unmatched. CDR1 SGHAT and CDR2 FQNNGV come from the germline V gene. The CDR3 contains 16 residues. The chain links TRBV11-2 to TRBJ2-1; TRBD2 aligns across 12 bases. The sequenced sample was blood. The receptor was derived from a girl aged 5-17 years with multiple sclerosis. The CDR3 sequence is CASSPPAGLAGNEQFF. The CDR3 nucleotides read TGTGCCAGCAGCCCCCCCGCGGGACTAGCGGGCAATGAGCAGTTCTTC.